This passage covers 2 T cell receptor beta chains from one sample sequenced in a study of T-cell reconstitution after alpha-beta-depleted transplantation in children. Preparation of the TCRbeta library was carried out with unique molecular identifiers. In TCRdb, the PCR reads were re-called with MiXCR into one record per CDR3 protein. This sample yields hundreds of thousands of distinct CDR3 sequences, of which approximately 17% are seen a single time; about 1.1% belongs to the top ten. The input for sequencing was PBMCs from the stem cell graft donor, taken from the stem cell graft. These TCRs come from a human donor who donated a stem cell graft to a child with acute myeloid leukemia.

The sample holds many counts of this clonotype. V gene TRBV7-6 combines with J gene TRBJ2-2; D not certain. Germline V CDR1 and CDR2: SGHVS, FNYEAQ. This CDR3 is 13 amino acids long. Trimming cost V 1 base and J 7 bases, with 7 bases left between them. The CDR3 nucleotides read TGTGCCAGCAGCTTAGACTTGGGCGGGGAGCTGTTTTTT. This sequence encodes CASSLDLGGELFF. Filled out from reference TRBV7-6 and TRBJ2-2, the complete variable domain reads GAGVSQSPRYKVTKRGQDVALRCDPISGHVSLYWYRQALGQGPEFLTYFNYEAQQDKSGLPNDRFSAERPEGSISTLTIQRTEQRDSAMYRCASSLDLGGELFFGEGSRLTVL.

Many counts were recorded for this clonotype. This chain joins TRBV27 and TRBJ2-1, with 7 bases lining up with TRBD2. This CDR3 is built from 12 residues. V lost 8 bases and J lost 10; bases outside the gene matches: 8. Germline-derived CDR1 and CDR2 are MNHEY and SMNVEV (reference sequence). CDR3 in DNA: TGTGCCAGCGGAGGATGGGGGGGAGAGCAGTTCTTC. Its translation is CASGGWGGEQFF.